This is a list of T cell receptor beta chains from one sample in a study of T cell changes during pregnancy in multiple sclerosis. TCRdb's copy holds only in-frame clones and misses some; the assay was immunoSEQ multiplex PCR. This sample has about 110,000 clones, with 92% found just once. Sample: peripheral blood, taken after pregnancy. Receptors were obtained from a female donor with multiple sclerosis, enrolled in a pregnancy study. Both conserved end residues are part of each CDR3. The D gene is left open where the match is weak. Size values are once, few and many counts, or a class for expanded clones, and some rows have none.

clone_size,d_call,v_call,j_call,cdr3_nt,cdr3_aa
-,TRBD2,TRBV28,TRBJ2-1,TGTGCCAGCAGCACCCTAGCGGGGGGTATAAATGAGCAGTTCTTC,CASSTLAGGINEQFF
-,-,TRBV6-5,TRBJ1-1,TGTGCCAGCAGCCGGAACACTGAAGCTTTCTTT,CASSRNTEAFF
-,TRBD1,TRBV19,TRBJ1-5,TGTGCCAGTAGTCCTCCGGACAGGATCAATCAGCCCCAGCATTTT,CASSPPDRINQPQHF
-,TRBD1,TRBV7-2,TRBJ2-2,TGTGCCAGCAGCCCTCAGGGGGCGGGCGGGGAGCTGTTTTTT,CASSPQGAGGELFF
-,-,TRBV29-1,TRBJ1-3,TGCAGCTGCTCCCTACGGACAGCGGCTGGAAACACCATATATTTT,CSCSLRTAAGNTIYF
once,TRBD1,TRBV4-1,TRBJ1-1,TGCGCCAGCAGTGCTGGACAGGGGAGATTTGAAGCTTTCTTT,CASSAGQGRFEAFF
-,TRBD1,TRBV19,TRBJ1-1,TGTGCCAGTAGTGGTGACAGGGGAGACACTGAAGCTTTCTTT,CASSGDRGDTEAFF
-,-,TRBV11-3,TRBJ2-1,TGTGCCAGCAGCAGCACAGGGTTACACTACAATGAGCAGTTCTTC,CASSSTGLHYNEQFF
-,TRBD1,TRBV5-6,TRBJ1-4,TGTGCCAGCAGCGCGGGACAGGGTACAACTAATGAAAAACTGTTTTTT,CASSAGQGTTNEKLFF
-,TRBD2,TRBV30,TRBJ2-5,TGTGCCTGGAGTCATTATCAAAATCCTAGCGGTGGTGTGGAGACCCAGTACTTC,CAWSHYQNPSGGVETQYF
-,TRBD2,TRBV6-1,TRBJ2-1,TGTGCCAGCAGTGAAAAAGCGGGGTCCTACAATGAGCAGTTCTTC,CASSEKAGSYNEQFF
-,-,TRBV30,TRBJ1-1,TGTGCCTGGAGTGGGCAGGGTTTCGCTGAAGCTTTCTTT,CAWSGQGFAEAFF
-,-,TRBV19,TRBJ2-2,TGTGCCAGTAGTATAGACAGGGGGGCGCGTTTGGCCGGGGAGCTGTTTTTT,CASSIDRGARLAGELFF
-,TRBD2,TRBV6-5,TRBJ2-2,TGTGCCAGCAGTTACAGACTAGCAGGGGAGCTGTTTTTT,CASSYRLAGELFF
-,TRBD1,TRBV6-1,TRBJ1-5,TGTGCCAGCAGTGGATTACAGGGGGCAAGTCAGCCCCAGCATTTT,CASSGLQGASQPQHF
-,TRBD1,TRBV4-1,TRBJ2-1,TGCGCCAGCAGCCAAGAAAGGACAGGGACCTACAATGAGCAGTTCTTC,CASSQERTGTYNEQFF
-,-,TRBV15,TRBJ1-3,TGTGCCACCAGCAGAGAGGGCACTGGAAACACCATATATTTT,CATSREGTGNTIYF
once,TRBD1,TRBV5-8,TRBJ1-4,TGTGCCAGCAGCCACGACAGGGATGGAATTGAAAAACTGTTTTTT,CASSHDRDGIEKLFF
-,-,TRBV29-1,TRBJ1-5,TGCAGCGTCGGCGGGGGGATCGATCAGCCCCAGCATTTT,CSVGGGIDQPQHF
-,-,TRBV6-4,TRBJ1-2,TGTGCCAGCACCCGGACAGTCCTCTATGGCTACACCTTC,CASTRTVLYGYTF
-,-,TRBV27,TRBJ1-2,TGTGCCAGCAGCCTCCCCGGGTCGGGTGGCTACACCTTC,CASSLPGSGGYTF
-,TRBD1,TRBV5-1,TRBJ2-3,TGCGCCAGCAGCCGCTCGACAGGGACAGTGACAGATACGCAGTATTTT,CASSRSTGTVTDTQYF
once,TRBD1,TRBV6-1,TRBJ1-6,TGTGCCAGCAGTGACCTTTGGACAGGGGATTTTTCACCCCTCCACTTT,CASSDLWTGDFSPLHF
-,-,TRBV6-6,TRBJ1-1,TGTGCCAGCAGTTACCAGGGGCTGACAACTGAAGCTTTCTTT,CASSYQGLTTEAFF
-,TRBD2,TRBV19,TRBJ2-3,TGTGCCAGTAGCGGGACGGGACTAGCGGACACAGATACGCAGTATTTT,CASSGTGLADTDTQYF
-,-,TRBV6-1,TRBJ2-5,TGTGCCAGCAGTGAAGCAAGACTAGTTAAGCGGGAGACCCAGTACTTC,CASSEARLVKRETQYF
-,TRBD2,TRBV9,TRBJ2-1,TGTGCCAGCAGCGTAGAGCCTAGCGGAGACAATGAGCAGTTCTTC,CASSVEPSGDNEQFF
-,TRBD1,TRBV6-4,TRBJ2-3,TGTGCCAGCAGTCCTGGACAGGGGGACCCCACAGATACGCAGTATTTT,CASSPGQGDPTDTQYF
-,-,TRBV6-4,TRBJ2-7,TGTGCCAGCAGTGACTCTAGGCGGAACCGCCCCAAATACGAGCAGTACTTC,CASSDSRRNRPKYEQYF
-,-,TRBV10-3,TRBJ2-7,TGTGCCATCGGGGGAGGGGGGGACTACGACGAGCAGTACTTC,CAIGGGGDYDEQYF
-,TRBD1,TRBV5-1,TRBJ1-1,TGCGCCAGCAGCTTGGAGCGGCAGGGGGCTTGGAACACTGAAGCTTTCTTT,CASSLERQGAWNTEAFF
-,TRBD1,TRBV15,TRBJ1-4,TGTGCCACCAGCATTGACAGGGGTAATGAAAAACTGTTTTTT,CATSIDRGNEKLFF